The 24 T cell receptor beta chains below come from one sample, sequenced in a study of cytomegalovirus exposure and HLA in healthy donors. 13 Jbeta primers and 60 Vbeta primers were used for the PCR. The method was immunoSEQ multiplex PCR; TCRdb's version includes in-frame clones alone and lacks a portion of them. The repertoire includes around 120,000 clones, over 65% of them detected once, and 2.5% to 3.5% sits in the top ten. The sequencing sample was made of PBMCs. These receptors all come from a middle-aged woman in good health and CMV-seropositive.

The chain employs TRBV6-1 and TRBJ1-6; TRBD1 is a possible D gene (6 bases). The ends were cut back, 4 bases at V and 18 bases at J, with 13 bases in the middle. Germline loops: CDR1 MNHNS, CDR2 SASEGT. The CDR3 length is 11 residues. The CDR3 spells CASSGGLKGHF. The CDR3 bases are TGTGCCAGCAGTGGGGGGCTCAAGGGCCACTTT.

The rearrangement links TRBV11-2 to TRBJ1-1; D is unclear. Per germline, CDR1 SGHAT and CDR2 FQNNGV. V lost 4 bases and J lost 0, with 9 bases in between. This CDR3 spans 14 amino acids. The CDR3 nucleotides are TGTGCCAGCAGCTCACTCCGAATGAACACTGAAGCTTTCTTT. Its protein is CASSSLRMNTEAFF.

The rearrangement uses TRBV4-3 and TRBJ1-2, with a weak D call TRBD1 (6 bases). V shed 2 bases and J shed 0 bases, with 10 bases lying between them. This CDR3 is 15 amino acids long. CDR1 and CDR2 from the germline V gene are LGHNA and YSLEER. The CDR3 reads CASSQFRTANYGYTF. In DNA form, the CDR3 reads TGCGCCAGCAGCCAATTCAGGACAGCTAACTATGGCTACACCTTC.

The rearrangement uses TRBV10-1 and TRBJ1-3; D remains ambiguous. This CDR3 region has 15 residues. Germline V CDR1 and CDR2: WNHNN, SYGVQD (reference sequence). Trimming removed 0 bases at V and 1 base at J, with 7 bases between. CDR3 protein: CASSESRGSGNTIYF. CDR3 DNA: TGCGCCAGCAGTGAGTCCCGGGGATCTGGAAACACCATATATTTT.

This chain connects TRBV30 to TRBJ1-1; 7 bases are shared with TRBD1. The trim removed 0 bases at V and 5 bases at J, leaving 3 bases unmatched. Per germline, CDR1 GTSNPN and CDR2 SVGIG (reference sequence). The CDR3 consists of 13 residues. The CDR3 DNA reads TGTGCCTGGAGTGTTGTGACAGGGACTGAAGCTTTCTTT. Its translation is CAWSVVTGTEAFF.

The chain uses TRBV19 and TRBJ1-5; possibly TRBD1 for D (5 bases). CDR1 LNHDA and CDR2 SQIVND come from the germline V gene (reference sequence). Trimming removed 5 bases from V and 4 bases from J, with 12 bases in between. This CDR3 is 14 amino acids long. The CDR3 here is CASSWGDQNQPQHF. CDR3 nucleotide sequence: TGTGCCAGTAGTTGGGGGGACCAAAATCAGCCCCAGCATTTT.

The CDR3 DNA reads as TGCGCCAGCAGCTTGGGGACTAGCGGCAACAATGAGCAGTTCTTC. Its translation is CASSLGTSGNNEQFF. The chain joins TRBV5-1 to TRBJ2-1, with 10 bases lining up with TRBD2. The V gene's germline CDR1 is SGHRS and CDR2 YFSETQ. V was pared by 0 bases and J by 5 bases, with 2 bases of the junction left unmatched. The CDR3 has 15 amino acids.

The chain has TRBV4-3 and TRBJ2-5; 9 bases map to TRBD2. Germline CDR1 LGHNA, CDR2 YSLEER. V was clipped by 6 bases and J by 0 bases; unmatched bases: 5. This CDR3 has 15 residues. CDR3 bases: TGCGCCAGCAGTAGCGGGAGTGGGTACCAAGAGACCCAGTACTTC. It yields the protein CASSSGSGYQETQYF.

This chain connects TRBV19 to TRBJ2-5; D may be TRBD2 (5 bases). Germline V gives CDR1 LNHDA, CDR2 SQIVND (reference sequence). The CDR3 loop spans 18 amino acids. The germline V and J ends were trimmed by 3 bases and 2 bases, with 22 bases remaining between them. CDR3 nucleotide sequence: TGTGCCAGTAGTATCCTGCAGGCTACGGGAAGTGGTCAAGAGACCCAGTACTTC. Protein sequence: CASSILQATGSGQETQYF.

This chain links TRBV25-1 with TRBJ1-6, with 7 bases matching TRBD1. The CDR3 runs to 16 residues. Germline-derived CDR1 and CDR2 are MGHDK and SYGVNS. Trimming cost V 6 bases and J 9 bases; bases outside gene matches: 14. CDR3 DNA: TGTGCCAGCAGCCACTCAGGGGGGCAGGAAGGTTCACCCCTCCACTTT. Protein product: CASSHSGGQEGSPLHF.

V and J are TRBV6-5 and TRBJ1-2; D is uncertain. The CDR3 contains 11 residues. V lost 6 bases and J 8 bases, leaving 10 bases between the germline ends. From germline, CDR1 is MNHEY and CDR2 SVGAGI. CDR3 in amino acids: CASRELGGYTF. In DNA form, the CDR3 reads TGTGCCAGCAGGGAACTGGGCGGCTACACCTTC.

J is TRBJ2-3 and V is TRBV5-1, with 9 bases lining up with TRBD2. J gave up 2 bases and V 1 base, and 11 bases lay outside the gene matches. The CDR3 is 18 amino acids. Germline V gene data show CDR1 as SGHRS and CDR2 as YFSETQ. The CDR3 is CASSLRSSGGRVTDTQYF. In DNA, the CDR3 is TGCGCCAGCAGCTTGCGGTCATCGGGCGGGAGGGTCACAGATACGCAGTATTTT.

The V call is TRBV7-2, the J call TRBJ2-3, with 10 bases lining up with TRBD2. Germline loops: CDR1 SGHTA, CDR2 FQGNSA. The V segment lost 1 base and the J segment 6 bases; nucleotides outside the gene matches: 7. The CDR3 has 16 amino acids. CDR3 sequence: CASSLVSGRQPDTQYF. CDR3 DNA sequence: TGTGCCAGCAGCTTAGTTAGCGGGAGGCAGCCCGATACGCAGTATTTT.

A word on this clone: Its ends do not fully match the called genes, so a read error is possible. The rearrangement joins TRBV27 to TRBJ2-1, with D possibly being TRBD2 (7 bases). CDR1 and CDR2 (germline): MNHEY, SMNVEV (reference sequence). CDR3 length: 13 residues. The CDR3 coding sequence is TGTGCCAGCAGTCTTAAACAGGGCTGGGGGGGGGTCTTC. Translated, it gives CASSLKQGWGGVF.

The CDR3 DNA follows: TGTGCCAGCACCCCTGGAGGGAGTAGCGGGGCGCAGACCCAGTACTTC. Its translation: CASTPGGSSGAQTQYF. This chain links TRBV11-2 with TRBJ2-5; 8 bases are a match to TRBD2. V shed 7 bases and J 6 bases; nucleotides not matched to a gene: 16. CDR1 is SGHAT and CDR2 is FQNNGV in the germline V gene. This CDR3 has 16 residues.

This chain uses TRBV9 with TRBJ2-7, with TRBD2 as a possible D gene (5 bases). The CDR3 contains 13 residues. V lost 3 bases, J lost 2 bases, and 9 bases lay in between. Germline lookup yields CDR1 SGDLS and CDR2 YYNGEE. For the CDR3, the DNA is TGTGCCAGCAGCGCCGGACTGACCTACGAGCAGTACTTC. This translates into CASSAGLTYEQYF.

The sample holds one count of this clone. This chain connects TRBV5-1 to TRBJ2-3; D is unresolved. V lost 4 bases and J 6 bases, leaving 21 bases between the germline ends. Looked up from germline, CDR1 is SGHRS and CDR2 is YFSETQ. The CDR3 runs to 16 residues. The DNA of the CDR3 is TGCGCCAGCAGCCCCGGGTCCTCGAACCTCCCGGATACGCAGTATTTT. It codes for CASSPGSSNLPDTQYF. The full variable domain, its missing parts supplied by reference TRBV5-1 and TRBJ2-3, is KAGVTQTPRYLIKTRGQQVTLSCSPISGHRSVSWYQQTPGQGLQFLFEYFSETQRNKGNFPGRFSGRQFSNSRSEMNVSTLELGDSALYLCASSPGSSNLPDTQYFGPGTRLTVL.

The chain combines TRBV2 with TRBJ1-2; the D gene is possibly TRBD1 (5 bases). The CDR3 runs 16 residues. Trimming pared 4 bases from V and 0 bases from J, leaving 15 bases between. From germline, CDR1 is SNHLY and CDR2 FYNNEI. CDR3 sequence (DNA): TGTGCCAGCAGTGCTTCGGGACTACCAGCTAACTATGGCTACACCTTC. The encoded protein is CASSASGLPANYGYTF.

The CDR3 region has the DNA TGTGCCACCAGCGGCCGGACAGGGGTCGGCGAGACCCAGTACTTC. Protein product: CATSGRTGVGETQYF. The chain is built from TRBV15 and TRBJ2-5; 9 bases agree with TRBD1. Germline assignment: CDR1 LNHNV and CDR2 YYDKDF (reference sequence). The length of the CDR3 is 15 residues. Unmatched junction bases numbered 9, after V lost 5 bases and J lost 5 bases.

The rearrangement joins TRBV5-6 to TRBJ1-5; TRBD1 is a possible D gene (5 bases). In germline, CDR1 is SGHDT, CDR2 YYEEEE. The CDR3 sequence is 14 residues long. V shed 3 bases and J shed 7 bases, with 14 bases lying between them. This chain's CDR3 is CASSSLSDTQPQHF. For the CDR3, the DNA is TGTGCCAGCAGCTCTCTATCGGACACGCAGCCCCAGCATTTT.

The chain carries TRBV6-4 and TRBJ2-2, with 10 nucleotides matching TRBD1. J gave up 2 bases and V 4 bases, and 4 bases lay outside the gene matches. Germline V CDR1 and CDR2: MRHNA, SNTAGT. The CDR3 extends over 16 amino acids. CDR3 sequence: CASSVRDRGNTGELFF. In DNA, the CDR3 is TGTGCCAGCAGTGTCCGGGACAGGGGCAACACCGGGGAGCTGTTTTTT.

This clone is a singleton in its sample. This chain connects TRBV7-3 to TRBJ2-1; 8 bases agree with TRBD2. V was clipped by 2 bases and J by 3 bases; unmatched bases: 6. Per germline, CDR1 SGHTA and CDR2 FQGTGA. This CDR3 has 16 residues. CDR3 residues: CASSLFGTSFYNEQFF. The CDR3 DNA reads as TGTGCCAGCAGCTTATTCGGGACTAGTTTCTACAATGAGCAGTTCTTC. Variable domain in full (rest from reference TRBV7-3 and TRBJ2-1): GAGVSQTPSNKVTEKGKYVELRCDPISGHTALYWYRQSLGQGPEFLIYFQGTGAADDSGLPNDRFFAVRPEGSVSTLKIQRTERGDSAVYLCASSLFGTSFYNEQFFGPGTRLTVL.

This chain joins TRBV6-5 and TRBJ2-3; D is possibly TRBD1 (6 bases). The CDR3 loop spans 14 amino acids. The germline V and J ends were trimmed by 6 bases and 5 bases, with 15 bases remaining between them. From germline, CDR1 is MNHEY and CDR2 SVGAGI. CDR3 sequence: CASSLRGVRDTQYF. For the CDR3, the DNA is TGTGCCAGCAGCCTCAGGGGAGTAAGAGATACGCAGTATTTT.

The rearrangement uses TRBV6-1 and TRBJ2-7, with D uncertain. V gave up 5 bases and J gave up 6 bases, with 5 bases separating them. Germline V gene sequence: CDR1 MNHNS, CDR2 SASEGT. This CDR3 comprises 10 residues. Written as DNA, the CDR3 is TGTGCCAGCAGTATTAGCGAGCAGTACTTC. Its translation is CASSISEQYF.